In this sample, the clone carrying this T cell receptor beta chain turned up once. The data belong to a study of blood T cell repertoires in COVID-19. Losses at the gene ends were 6 bases for V and 7 bases for J; bases not matched to a gene: 8. This CDR3 spans 14 amino acids. Per the germline V gene, CDR1 is MNHNY and CDR2 is SVGAGI (reference sequence). The assay was immunoSEQ multiplex PCR, and TCRdb's table has in-frame clones only and misses some. This repertoire shows about 100,000 clones, around 88% found once; its top ten account for roughly 4.6%. Input material: peripheral blood. V is TRBV6-6 and J is TRBJ2-2, with 7 bases lining up with TRBD1. This receptor was obtained from a human donor in a cohort sampled during active COVID-19. The CDR3, as DNA: TGTGCCAGCAGCAAGGGGGCTAATATCGGGGAGCTGTTTTTT. The encoded protein is CASSKGANIGELFF.